The 5 T cell receptor beta chains listed next were all sequenced from one sample in a study of vaccination and CD4 T cells after COVID-19. Oncomine TCR Beta short-read sequencing was applied to DNA from cultured CD4+ T cells. TCRdb independently ran MiXCR on the PCR reads; one entry per CDR3 protein. The sample contains about 18,000 distinct CDR3 sequences, under 60% of which appear only once. Regarding treatment: roughly nine-day PBMC culture with coronavirus spike peptide pools or control peptides (ViraFEST assay). No antigen has been identified for these receptors. Sequencing was performed on CD4+ T cells from blood, cultured in vitro, taken after SARS-CoV-2 vaccination. These receptors all come from a human donor who had recovered from COVID-19.

The rearrangement uses TRBV5-1 and TRBJ2-5; 9 bases agree with TRBD1. Unmatched junction bases numbered 9, after V lost 4 bases and J lost 5 bases. The CDR3 has 15 residues. Germline-derived CDR1 and CDR2 are SGHRS and YFSETQ. CDR3 bases: TGCGCCAGCAGCCCCACCGGGACAGGGAGCGAGACCCAGTACTTC. This gives the protein CASSPTGTGSETQYF.

This sequence joins TRBV20-1 and TRBJ2-3; D unclear. Germline loops: CDR1 DFQATT, CDR2 SNEGSKA (reference sequence). The CDR3 runs to 11 residues. With 5 bases removed from V and 4 bases from J, the gap between germline ends came to 7 bases. The CDR3, as DNA: TGCAGTGCTCGTACTCCAGATACGCAGTATTTT. This gives the protein CSARTPDTQYF.

V and J are TRBV7-7 and TRBJ2-2, with a possible D match to TRBD2 (5 bases). The germline V and J ends were trimmed by 6 bases and 9 bases, with 11 bases remaining between them. The CDR3 runs to 12 residues. CDR1 is SSHAT, CDR2 FNYEAQ, per germline (reference sequence). CDR3 loop: CASSRPGRELFF. The CDR3 DNA follows: TGTGCCAGCAGTCGACCCGGGAGGGAGCTGTTTTTT. The complete variable domain, with remaining parts taken from reference TRBV7-7 and TRBJ2-2, reads GAGVSQSPRYKVTKRGQDVTLRCDPISSHATLYWYQQALGQGPEFLTYFNYEAQPDKSGLPSDRFSAERPEGSISTLTIQRTEQRDSAMYRCASSRPGRELFFGEGSRLTVL.

This sequence joins TRBV5-1 and TRBJ2-3; TRBD2 agrees at 13 bases. J gave up 0 bases and V 3 bases, and 7 bases lay outside the gene matches. This CDR3 is built from 18 residues. From germline, CDR1 is SGHRS and CDR2 YFSETQ. The CDR3 DNA sequence: TGCGCCAGCAGCTCCAAGGGACTAGCGGGGACTAGCACAGATACGCAGTATTTT. Translated, it gives CASSSKGLAGTSTDTQYF.

This clonotype came up a few times. V usage is TRBV7-9 and J usage is TRBJ2-6, with D possibly matching TRBD1 (5 bases). The CDR3 covers 17 residues. Germline values: CDR1 SEHNR, CDR2 FQNEAQ (reference sequence). The germline V and J ends were trimmed by 2 bases and 0 bases, with 11 bases remaining between them. In nucleotides, the CDR3 is TGTGCCAGCAGCTTATGGGGCAGGGTCTCTGGGGCCAACGTCCTGACTTTC. Encoded protein: CASSLWGRVSGANVLTF.